What follows are 29 T cell receptor beta chains derived from one specimen sequenced in a study of shared clonotypes between healthy human individuals (dated by TCRdb to the early 2020s). The protocol used for the library was the immunoSEQ multiplex PCR assay. TCRdb mirrors the immuneACCESS table, restricted to in-frame sequences. Some clones are absent from its copies; in checked studies, under half trace to an unresolved V gene, and the reason for the others is unknown. In this sample the table shows roughly 2.2 million clones, approximately 95% of which occur a single time. The ten largest make up 0.39% of the sample. Sequenced sample: naive CD4+ T cells from PBMCs. This specimen's cell subset or site label, interpreted: CD45RA+ positively selected. These TCRs come from a man aged 18-30 years in good health. Some clones in this sample may be carry-over from other donors' samples.

This clone has a single count. The V and J genes are TRBV5-5 and TRBJ1-5; TRBD1 agrees at 7 bases. Germline V gives CDR1 SGHKS, CDR2 YYEKEE (reference sequence). Trimming at V came to 0 bases and at J to 5 bases, leaving 2 bases not matched to a gene. CDR3 length: 14 residues. The chain's CDR3 is CASSLGQGDQPQHF. The CDR3 coding sequence is TGTGCCAGCAGCTTGGGACAGGGCGATCAGCCCCAGCATTTT.

This sequence joins TRBV6-5 and TRBJ2-7; weak D call: TRBD1 (5 bases). Germline CDR1 and CDR2: MNHEY and SVGAGI. Trimming took 6 bases from V and 3 from J, leaving 18 bases between them. The CDR3 is 15 amino acids. The CDR3 DNA is TGTGCCAGCAGAGACCAGGGCTCGGGTAACTACGAGCAGTACTTC. Amino acids: CASRDQGSGNYEQYF.

CDR3 DNA sequence: TGTGCCAGCAGCATTGGACTAGCGGACTACAATGAGCAGTTCTTC. It translates to CASSIGLADYNEQFF. This chain uses TRBV7-2 with TRBJ2-1; TRBD2 agrees at 10 bases. The trim removed 5 bases at V and 3 bases at J, leaving 4 bases unmatched. The CDR3 is 15 residues long. In germline, CDR1 is SGHTA, CDR2 FQGNSA.

The chain is built from TRBV7-3 and TRBJ2-1; TRBD2 matches at 12 bases. With 5 bases clipped from V and 0 bases from J, the junction kept 11 bases outside the gene matches. The CDR3 is 19 residues long. Germline-derived CDR1 and CDR2 are SGHTA and FQGTGA. CDR3 amino acids: CASSPGLAGFESSYNEQFF. In DNA, the CDR3 is TGTGCCAGCAGCCCGGGACTAGCGGGCTTTGAAAGCTCCTACAATGAGCAGTTCTTC.

The chain couples TRBV4-3 to TRBJ2-1, with 11 bases identical to TRBD2. Germline loops: CDR1 LGHNA, CDR2 YSLEER. The CDR3 has 18 amino acids. J was trimmed by 6 bases and V by 0 bases; bases with no gene match: 10. CDR3 nucleotides: TGCGCCAGCAGCCAAGACCCGCCCTTAGCGGGAGGGCCCAATGAGCAGTTCTTC. This codes for CASSQDPPLAGGPNEQFF.

The rearrangement links TRBV12-5 to TRBJ1-1; 7 bases line up with TRBD1. V lost 0 bases to trimming and J lost 4 bases; unmatched junction nucleotides: 8. The CDR3 runs 16 residues. Germline V gives CDR1 LGHNT, CDR2 FRNRAP. The CDR3 here is CASGLVLTGVSTEAFF. CDR3 in DNA: TGTGCTAGTGGTTTGGTGCTCACAGGGGTCTCCACTGAAGCTTTCTTT.

This chain uses TRBV5-1 with TRBJ1-1, with no clear D. The germline CDR1 and CDR2 sequences are SGHRS and YFSETQ. V was pared by 1 base and J by 1 base, with 11 bases between. This CDR3 contains 15 residues. CDR3: CASSLLRIGNTEAFF. CDR3 DNA sequence: TGCGCCAGCAGCTTGTTAAGGATAGGGAACACTGAAGCTTTCTTT.

The V gene is TRBV5-1, the J gene TRBJ2-3; no firm D call. CDR1 is SGHRS, CDR2 YFSETQ, per germline. The V end lost 1 base, the J end lost 0 bases, and 9 bases lay between the germline ends. This CDR3 is 15 amino acids long. The CDR3 DNA reads TGCGCCAGCAGCTTGACAGACGCTAGCACAGATACGCAGTATTTT. Its protein product is CASSLTDASTDTQYF.

The genes are TRBV28 and TRBJ2-3; TRBD1 might be the D (5 bases). The CDR3 covers 14 residues. V shed 8 bases and J shed 2 bases, with 14 bases lying between them. Looked up from germline, CDR1 is MDHEN and CDR2 is SYDVKM. CDR3 in amino acids: CASFDSQSTDTQYF. The CDR3 nucleotides are TGTGCCAGCTTCGACAGTCAGTCCACAGATACGCAGTATTTT.

This clone was picked up a small number of times. The chain employs TRBV7-9 and TRBJ2-7, with TRBD2 matching 8 bases. This CDR3 is 15 amino acids long. The germline gives CDR1 SEHNR, CDR2 FQNEAQ (reference sequence). J lost 3 bases, V lost 5 bases, and 9 bases had no gene match. CDR3 in DNA: TGTGCCAGCAGCCCAACCGGGACTAGTGGCTACGAGCAGTACTTC. It encodes CASSPTGTSGYEQYF.

The rearrangement uses TRBV28 and TRBJ1-3; D unresolved. The CDR3 totals 12 residues. Germline V gene sequence: CDR1 MDHEN, CDR2 SYDVKM. As DNA, the CDR3 is TGTGTCACTGGGAGCTCTGGAAACACCATATATTTT. Residues: CVTGSSGNTIYF.

This chain joins TRBV27 and TRBJ2-7; D is possibly TRBD2 (5 bases). The CDR3 consists of 15 residues. Trimming cost V 2 bases and J 3 bases, with 14 bases left between them. In germline, CDR1 is MNHEY, CDR2 SMNVEV (reference sequence). For the CDR3, the DNA is TGTGCCAGCAGTTTAATGCCGGGGAAGGTCTACGAGCAGTACTTC. It codes for CASSLMPGKVYEQYF.

In its sample, this clone was seen a few times. This sample includes further DNA sequences coding for the same CDR3. This chain uses TRBV30 with TRBJ1-1; no definite D call. Germline CDR1 is GTSNPN and CDR2 is SVGIG (reference sequence). CDR3 length: 13 residues. V dropped 2 bases and J dropped 4 bases, with 11 bases sitting between them. CDR3 in DNA: TGTGCCTGGAGTCAAGGCCGGGGCACTGAAGCTTTCTTT. As protein: CAWSQGRGTEAFF.

This chain connects TRBV18 to TRBJ1-5, with D perhaps matching TRBD1 (5 bases). The CDR3 contains 14 residues. Looked up from germline, CDR1 is KGHSH and CDR2 is LQKENI. Trimming stripped 6 bases from V and 5 bases from J, with 14 bases between. The CDR3 region has the DNA TGTGCCAGCTCCCTCGGGGACCGAGATCAGCCCCAGCATTTT. This translates into CASSLGDRDQPQHF.

V is TRBV7-8 and J is TRBJ1-2, with D uncertain. CDR1 SGHVS and CDR2 FQNEAQ come from the germline V gene. V was cut by 0 bases and J by 8 bases, with 10 bases left in between. The CDR3 sequence is 13 residues long. As DNA, the CDR3 is TGTGCCAGCAGCTTAGCGCACAGACCCGGCTACACCTTC. This gives the protein CASSLAHRPGYTF.

The chain uses TRBV28 and TRBJ1-2; 8 bases match TRBD1. The CDR3 runs 15 residues. The V and J ends lost 5 bases and 3 bases, in that order; junction bases with no gene match: 8. Germline CDR1 reads MDHEN; CDR2 reads SYDVKM. The CDR3 sequence: CASSVTGTGDYGYTF. CDR3 DNA: TGTGCCAGCAGTGTAACCGGGACAGGAGACTATGGCTACACCTTC.

This clone was detected only once. The V gene is TRBV21-1, the J gene TRBJ1-3. TRBV21-1 is marked as a pseudogene. The CDR3 spans 15 residues. The CDR3 region has the DNA TGTGCCAGCAGCTCACGGGGTGTCTCTGGAAACACCATATATTTT. Translation: CASSSRGVSGNTIYF.

Concerning this clone: Other DNA sequences in the same sample also yield this CDR3. V and J are TRBV20-1 and TRBJ2-7; D remains ambiguous. Germline CDR1 is DFQATT and CDR2 is SNEGSKA (reference sequence). This CDR3 has 11 residues. V dropped 1 base and J dropped 4 bases, with 5 bases sitting between them. DNA for the CDR3: TGCAGTGCTAGAGCGGATTACGAGCAGTACTTC. Amino acids: CSARADYEQYF.

The gene calls are TRBV7-9 and TRBJ1-2, with D uncertain. V was trimmed by 0 bases and J by 7 bases, leaving 15 bases between them. The CDR3 covers 15 residues. Germline CDR1 and CDR2: SEHNR and FQNEAQ (reference sequence). The CDR3 DNA reads as TGTGCCAGCAGCTTAGCGCAAAGGCCACTCGGTGGCTACACCTTC. Translated, it gives CASSLAQRPLGGYTF. Variable domain in full (rest from reference TRBV7-9 and TRBJ1-2): DTGVSQNPRHKITKRGQNVTFRCDPISEHNRLYWYRQTLGQGPEFLTYFQNEAQLEKSRLLSDRFSAERPKGSFSTLEIQRTEQGDSAMYLCASSLAQRPLGGYTFGSGTRLTVV.

The gene calls are TRBV5-1 and TRBJ1-2; TRBD1 agrees at 10 bases. V lost 0 bases, J lost 6 bases, and 5 bases stayed unmatched. The germline CDR1 and CDR2 sequences are SGHRS and YFSETQ. This CDR3 comprises 15 residues. For the CDR3, the DNA is TGCGCCAGCAGCTTGGTTGCGACAGGGGGCGATGGCTACACCTTC. Protein product: CASSLVATGGDGYTF.

This chain uses TRBV7-6 with TRBJ2-5; D not resolved. This CDR3 has 13 amino acids. Trimming removed 3 bases from V and 0 bases from J, with 5 bases in between. The germline V gene encodes CDR1 SGHVS and CDR2 FNYEAQ. The CDR3 DNA follows: TGTGCCAGCAGCTTCACTTACCAAGAGACCCAGTACTTC. Translated, it gives CASSFTYQETQYF.

This clone was found once. This chain uses TRBV28 with TRBJ2-3; 9 bases line up with TRBD2. The CDR3 covers 16 residues. Germline V gives CDR1 MDHEN, CDR2 SYDVKM. J lost 0 bases, V lost 5 bases, and 6 bases had no gene match. CDR3 nucleotides: TGTGCCAGCAGTATGGGGCTAGCGGGGAGCACAGATACGCAGTATTTT. The encoded protein is CASSMGLAGSTDTQYF.

This chain uses TRBV9 with TRBJ1-1; D is unclear. CDR1 is SGDLS, CDR2 YYNGEE, per germline. This CDR3 contains 14 residues. The V and J ends lost 4 bases and 1 base respectively, with 11 bases between them. The CDR3 loop is CASSPRPENTEAFF. The CDR3 DNA reads TGTGCCAGCAGCCCACGACCCGAGAACACTGAAGCTTTCTTT. The complete variable domain, with remaining parts taken from reference TRBV9 and TRBJ1-1, reads DSGVTQTPKHLITATGQRVTLRCSPRSGDLSVYWYQQSLDQGLQFLIQYYNGEERAKGNILERFSAQQFPDLHSELNLSSLELGDSALYFCASSPRPENTEAFFGQGTRLTVV.

This clone was recorded only once. The chain uses TRBV28 and TRBJ1-2, with 7 bases matching TRBD1. There are 14 residues in the CDR3. V shed 5 bases and J 1 base; nucleotides not matched to a gene: 4. The germline V gene has CDR1 MDHEN and CDR2 SYDVKM. CDR3 amino acids: CASSRDSLNYGYTF. The CDR3 DNA sequence: TGTGCCAGCAGTCGGGACAGTCTTAACTATGGCTACACCTTC.

Note on this clone: A read error may produce the germline difference seen at one junction end. V usage is TRBV6-1 and J usage is TRBJ1-5, with D maybe TRBD1 (5 bases). Looked up from germline, CDR1 is MNHNS and CDR2 is SASEGT. This CDR3 region has 13 residues. CDR3 coding DNA: TGTGCCAGCAGCGAATCTTCCGACAGTTCGGGGGGATTT. This translates into CASSESSDSSGGF.

The chain combines TRBV5-4 with TRBJ2-7, with 14 bases fitting TRBD2. Germline trimming cut 3 bases from V and 6 bases from J; bases unmatched to any gene: 8. CDR1 is SGHNT, CDR2 YYREEE, per germline (reference sequence). This CDR3 is 16 amino acids long. CDR3 protein: CASSSRLAGGPGEQYF. For the CDR3, the DNA is TGTGCCAGCAGCTCCCGACTAGCGGGAGGGCCGGGCGAGCAGTACTTC.

This clone is a singleton in its sample. The genes are TRBV6-5 and TRBJ2-7; a weak D match, TRBD1 (6 bases). This CDR3 has 15 amino acids. Germline V CDR1 and CDR2: MNHEY, SVGAGI. V was cut by 0 bases and J by 4 bases, with 13 bases left in between. This CDR3 is CASSYSAGAGYEQYF. CDR3 nucleotide sequence: TGTGCCAGCAGTTACTCGGCAGGGGCAGGGTACGAGCAGTACTTC.

This rearrangement joins TRBV5-1 to TRBJ2-5, with 8 nucleotides matching TRBD1. The CDR3 contains 14 residues. Germline V lookup: CDR1 SGHRS, CDR2 YFSETQ. The trim removed 7 bases at V and 5 bases at J, leaving 10 bases unmatched. The CDR3 loop reads CASEPGQGRETQYF. The CDR3 DNA sequence: TGCGCCAGCGAGCCAGGACAGGGCCGCGAGACCCAGTACTTC.

This clone was picked up a small number of times. This chain connects TRBV28 to TRBJ1-3; possibly TRBD1 for D (5 bases). Germline V lookup: CDR1 MDHEN, CDR2 SYDVKM. The CDR3 is made up of 14 amino acids. With 7 bases removed from V and 3 bases from J, the gap between germline ends came to 13 bases. The CDR3: CASIPSGDGNTIYF. The DNA of the CDR3 is TGTGCCAGCATTCCCTCGGGGGATGGAAACACCATATATTTT.